This entry concerns a single T cell receptor (beta chain). This entry belongs to a study of blood T cell repertoires in COVID-19. The CDR3 extends over 13 amino acids. With 3 bases removed from V and 4 bases from J, the gap between germline ends came to 10 bases. Germline V gene data show CDR1 as MNHEY and CDR2 as SMNVEV (reference sequence). Method: immunoSEQ multiplex PCR; TCRdb's copy keeps in-frame clones and lacks some. This table has roughly 290,000 clones, around 85% appearing once. The sequence derives from a woman between 40 and 50 years old who had recovered from COVID-19. Sequencing was carried out using PBMCs or T cells enriched from blood (not recorded which). The rearrangement uses TRBV27 and TRBJ2-7; D unclear. CDR3 residues: CASSLVGRYEQYF. The DNA of the CDR3 is TGTGCCAGCAGTTTGGTTGGGCGTTACGAGCAGTACTTC.